This T cell receptor beta chain came from a study of blood T cell repertoires in COVID-19. Across the study: From the United States, Italy and Spain came samples of acute and convalescent COVID-19. T cells, B-cell-depleted T cells, or PBMCs supplied cDNA or gDNA.

Trimming took 1 base from V and 6 from J, leaving 6 bases between them. The CDR3 spans 12 residues. The V gene's germline CDR1 is MGHDK and CDR2 SYGVNS. Original handling: Cell counts per sample came from amplifying reference gene primers. The repertoire was sequenced with immunoSEQ multiplex PCR; TCRdb's copy has only in-frame clones and lacks some. That table supplies the V and J calls and clone size; D and trimming were determined from the DNA. The sample contains about 250,000 clones, around 90% of which appear only once. The TCR comes from a woman aged 25 to 45 with acute or convalescent COVID-19. The V gene is TRBV25-1, the J gene TRBJ1-1; the D is unclear. The sequenced sample was peripheral blood. The CDR3: CASSESGAEAFF. DNA for the CDR3: TGTGCCAGCAGTGAATCCGGGGCTGAAGCTTTCTTT.